These T cell receptor beta chains were read from a single sample in a study of blood T cell repertoires in COVID-19. TCRdb's table, derived via immunoSEQ multiplex PCR, lists solely in-frame clones and lacks some. The profile shows almost 400,000 clones, roughly nine tenths of them singletons. The sequencing sample was made of PBMCs or T cells enriched from blood (not recorded which). The receptors here all came from a woman aged 25-40 years who had recovered from COVID-19. The conserved cysteine and the conserved F or W are not part of the CDR3 here. Size is omitted from some rows. Given values are once, few, many or a class for expanded clones.

j_call v_call clone_size cdr3_aa
TRBJ2-1 TRBV3-1/TRBV3-2 . ASSQRTHYNEQF
TRBJ2-1 TRBV18 few ASSPSLGQGWHEQF
TRBJ1-2 TRBV6-5 . ASRPTSFNYGYT
TRBJ2-7 TRBV5-4 . ASSLGGRSYEQY
TRBJ2-7 TRBV10-3 . AIREARYEQY
TRBJ2-5 TRBV27 . ASRLTGGQETQY
TRBJ1-5 TRBV7-2 . ASSIGRGSQPQH
TRBJ2-3 TRBV5-4 once ASSPDIASTDTQY
TRBJ2-1 TRBV3-1/TRBV3-2 . ASSLAGNQYNEQF
TRBJ2-7 TRBV6-5 . ATGQGFYEQY
TRBJ2-3 TRBV18 . ASSQDWGTDTQY
TRBJ2-5 TRBV21-1 . ASSKNNSGDTETQY
TRBJ2-3 TRBV9 . ASSVAVSGVTDTQY
TRBJ2-3 TRBV5-4 . ASSSTTDTQY
TRBJ2-7 TRBV11-3 . ASSFQLAGPPLGQY
TRBJ2-3 TRBV20-1 . SARSRGTQY
TRBJ1-1 TRBV6-1 . ASSFQGNTEAF
TRBJ2-1 TRBV3-1/TRBV3-2 . ASSSAGGEQF
TRBJ2-1 TRBV10-2 . ASRTASSYNEQF
TRBJ2-1 TRBV3-1/TRBV3-2 . ASSQVSGGAYNEQF
TRBJ1-2 TRBV2 . ASISGLMDGYT
TRBJ2-1 TRBV2 . ASSEVRAANEQF
TRBJ2-7 TRBV5-1 . ASRREAGAYEQY
TRBJ2-7 TRBV5-6 . ASSVAYEQY
TRBJ2-7 TRBV3-1/TRBV3-2 . ASSQKGPYEQY
TRBJ2-3 TRBV7-2 . ASSGTSGRAGDTQY
TRBJ1-6 TRBV5-8 . ASSREGVAYNSPLH
TRBJ1-2 TRBV29-1 once SSMTMFGGYT
TRBJ2-1 TRBV21-1 . ASSKGQGSYNEQF
TRBJ1-2 TRBV29-1 . SVEQQGLGYT
TRBJ2-1 TRBV4-1 . ASSHRTSGNNEQF
TRBJ1-1 TRBV6-5 . ASSYRPGWAEAF
TRBJ2-2 TRBV7-3 . ASSHGLAGANTGELF
TRBJ2-2 TRBV2 . ASSRTGINTGELF
TRBJ1-1 TRBV5-1 . ASSLNRARGSTEAF
TRBJ1-2 TRBV5-6 . ASSFLQAGNYGYT
TRBJ1-1 TRBV18 . ASSPTSSDTEAF
TRBJ2-4 TRBV15 . ATSRDSYRDWGNIQY
TRBJ2-3 TRBV2 . ASSEAGSAPDTQY
TRBJ1-1 TRBV7-9 few ASTPGQVTTEAF
TRBJ1-1 TRBV19 . ASSMRQGGTEAF
TRBJ1-1 TRBV30 . AWSLGHDTEAF
TRBJ1-4 TRBV21-1 . ASSQDRVLYEKLF
TRBJ2-7 TRBV18 few ASGSGQPYEQY
TRBJ1-5 TRBV7-8 . ASGPGGSNQPQH
TRBJ1-1 TRBV30 . AWKLGGTGNTEAF
TRBJ1-1 TRBV27 . ASRGAGVGRNTEAF
TRBJ1-2 TRBV19 . ASLKDSGGIYGYT
TRBJ1-6 TRBV12-3/TRBV12-4 . ASSLGGSPLH
TRBJ2-7 TRBV2 . ASRLQGYPYEQY
TRBJ2-5 TRBV27 . ASSPDRYQETQY
TRBJ1-5 TRBV7-2 . ASSLLVGGNQPQH
TRBJ2-3 TRBV7-2 . ASSFRGLSTDTQY
TRBJ1-5 TRBV13 . ASSRRTGVNQPQH
TRBJ2-5 TRBV7-9 . ASSPPAGGYQETQY
TRBJ2-7 TRBV9 . ASSVYYGQGTDEQY
TRBJ2-1 TRBV5-1 . ASSPGTYNEQF
TRBJ2-2 TRBV10-2 . ASTLISGTNTGELF
TRBJ2-5 TRBV9 . ASSPGLLAGAGETQY
TRBJ1-3 TRBV5-6 . ASSFGPRFTSGNTIY